A single sample gave rise to the 21 T cell receptor beta chains below, sequenced in a study of T cell responses to AZD1222 COVID-19 vaccine. Method: immunoSEQ multiplex PCR; TCRdb's copy keeps in-frame clones and lacks some. The profile covers roughly 140,000 clones, with 88% appearing a single time and 3% to 4.5% taken by the ten largest. The input for sequencing was peripheral blood, taken on day 0 of AZD1222 vaccination. These receptors all stem from an adult in good health.

The rearrangement uses TRBV7-2 and TRBJ2-3, with TRBD2 identical over 7 bases. Trimming at V came to 3 bases and at J to 6 bases, leaving 3 bases not matched to a gene. The V gene's germline CDR1 is SGHTA and CDR2 FQGNSA. The CDR3 extends over 13 amino acids. This chain's CDR3 is CASSFSGGDTQYF. DNA for the CDR3: TGTGCCAGCAGCTTTTCGGGAGGTGATACGCAGTATTTT.

V is TRBV4-1 and J is TRBJ1-1, with 7 nucleotides matching TRBD1. The CDR3 loop spans 13 amino acids. Germline-derived CDR1 and CDR2 are MGHRA and YSYEKL. Trimming took 1 base from V and 7 from J; bases not matched to a gene: 3. The CDR3 spells CASSQGYRGEAFF. The CDR3 DNA reads as TGCGCCAGCAGCCAAGGATACAGGGGTGAAGCTTTCTTT.

This chain joins TRBV28 and TRBJ1-5; D ambiguous. Per germline, CDR1 MDHEN and CDR2 SYDVKM. With 6 bases removed from V and 3 bases from J, the gap between germline ends came to 18 bases. The CDR3 loop spans 16 amino acids. The CDR3 DNA sequence: TGTGCCAGCAGAGCGACACAGCCAGGTTACAATCAGCCCCAGCATTTT. It codes for CASRATQPGYNQPQHF.

V gene TRBV27 combines with J gene TRBJ1-2, with D maybe TRBD1 (5 bases). Germline assignment: CDR1 MNHEY and CDR2 SMNVEV (reference sequence). V was trimmed by 8 bases and J by 8 bases, leaving 15 bases between them. The CDR3 length is 12 residues. The CDR3 DNA follows: TGTGCCAGCTGGGAGGGACGTCGGGGCTACACCTTC. Translation gives CASWEGRRGYTF.

The V and J genes are TRBV5-8 and TRBJ1-1, with unresolved D. The ends were cut back, 4 bases at V and 4 bases at J, with 11 bases in the middle. The germline V gene has CDR1 SGHTS and CDR2 YDEGEE. The CDR3 has 13 residues. The CDR3 loop is CASSPGEGTEAFF. As DNA, the CDR3 is TGTGCCAGCAGCCCTGGAGAGGGCACTGAAGCTTTCTTT.

The chain links TRBV15 to TRBJ2-3, with 11 bases fitting TRBD2. Unmatched junction bases numbered 8, after V lost 5 bases and J lost 4 bases. Per germline, CDR1 LNHNV and CDR2 YYDKDF (reference sequence). This CDR3 region has 16 residues. CDR3 sequence: CATSGTGTSGPDTQYF. DNA for the CDR3: TGTGCCACCAGCGGTACCGGGACTAGCGGTCCAGATACGCAGTATTTT.

The chain uses TRBV11-2 and TRBJ2-7; 12 bases are shared with TRBD2. The V segment lost 5 bases and the J segment 3 bases; nucleotides outside the gene matches: 8. The germline V gene encodes CDR1 SGHAT and CDR2 FQNNGV. CDR3 length: 16 residues. CDR3 bases: TGTGCCAGCAGCCCTGGACTAGCGGGAAAATTCTACGAGCAGTACTTC. Translating it yields CASSPGLAGKFYEQYF.

In its sample, this clone was seen once. The V and J genes are TRBV2 and TRBJ2-1; 13 nucleotides match TRBD2. The CDR3 has 17 amino acids. V shed 6 bases and J 6 bases; nucleotides not matched to a gene: 11. Germline V gene data show CDR1 as SNHLY and CDR2 as FYNNEI. The CDR3 bases are TGTGCCAGCAGCCCACTAGCGGGAGGGCGAATTGGCAATGAGCAGTTCTTC. It translates to CASSPLAGGRIGNEQFF.

The V and J genes are TRBV11-2 and TRBJ1-1, with D unclear. The V gene lost 5 bases and the J gene lost 3 bases, with 22 bases spanning the gap. The CDR3 loop spans 17 amino acids. Germline V gene data show CDR1 as SGHAT and CDR2 as FQNNGV. The CDR3 DNA reads as TGTGCCAGCAGCCCGCCGTTTGGATCCGGGAGGGACACTGAAGCTTTCTTT. Translation gives CASSPPFGSGRDTEAFF. Using reference TRBV11-2 and TRBJ1-1 for the parts outside the CDR3, the full variable domain is EAGVAQSPRYKIIEKRQSVAFWCNPISGHATLYWYQQILGQGPKLLIQFQNNGVVDDSQLPKDRFSAERLKGVDSTLKIQPAKLEDSAVYLCASSPPFGSGRDTEAFFGQGTRLTVV.

The gene calls are TRBV2 and TRBJ1-5; D unclear. V was trimmed by 8 bases and J by 2 bases, leaving 16 bases between them. Germline V CDR1 and CDR2: SNHLY, FYNNEI. The CDR3 is 15 residues long. The CDR3 loop is CASRSISGGNQPQHF. The CDR3 DNA sequence: TGTGCCAGCCGGTCGATTTCAGGAGGCAATCAGCCCCAGCATTTT.

The CDR3 loop reads CASSEGSGGANVLTF. The CDR3 nucleotides are TGTGCCAGCAGTGAAGGGAGCGGTGGGGCCAACGTCCTGACTTTC. This sequence joins TRBV6-4 and TRBJ2-6; maybe TRBD2 (5 bases). CDR1 and CDR2 from the germline V gene are MRHNA and SNTAGT. Trimming removed 3 bases from V and 3 bases from J, with 9 bases in between. The CDR3 spans 15 residues.

The V gene is TRBV19, the J gene TRBJ2-7, with D uncertain. The V and J ends lost 5 bases and 2 bases respectively, with 13 bases between them. The CDR3 has 14 residues. Germline CDR1 reads LNHDA; CDR2 reads SQIVND (reference sequence). The CDR3: CASSWGRNTYEQYF. In DNA, the CDR3 is TGTGCCAGTAGTTGGGGTCGGAATACCTACGAGCAGTACTTC.

This chain links TRBV30 with TRBJ2-7; possibly TRBD1 for D (5 bases). The germline V gene has CDR1 GTSNPN and CDR2 SVGIG (reference sequence). V lost 2 bases to trimming and J lost 4 bases, with 9 bases between them. The CDR3 is made up of 12 amino acids. In DNA, the CDR3 is TGTGCCTGGAGTTCTAGGGGTTACGAGCAGTACTTC. Translation: CAWSSRGYEQYF.

The CDR3 DNA reads TGTGCCAGCAGCCAGGAATATATAGAGACCCAGTACTTC. Amino acid sequence: CASSQEYIETQYF. This chain joins TRBV3-1 (or the pseudogene TRBV3-2) and TRBJ2-5; D gene unclear. With 3 bases removed from V and 4 bases from J, the gap between germline ends came to 9 bases. The CDR3 has 13 amino acids. CDR1 and CDR2 (germline): LGHDT, YNNKEL (reference sequence).

The chain couples TRBV5-8 to TRBJ2-2, with 10 bases that match TRBD1. V lost 5 bases to trimming and J lost 7 bases; unmatched junction nucleotides: 2. The CDR3 sequence is 13 residues long. The germline V gene has CDR1 SGHTS and CDR2 YDEGEE. The CDR3 reads CASSGQGVGELFF. The CDR3 region has the DNA TGTGCCAGCAGTGGACAGGGGGTCGGGGAGCTGTTTTTT.

This chain joins TRBV6-1 and TRBJ1-6, with a tentative D call TRBD1 (5 bases). V lost 6 bases, J lost 7 bases, and 10 bases lay in between. The germline CDR1 and CDR2 sequences are MNHNS and SASEGT. The CDR3 has 13 residues. Here the CDR3 DNA reads TGTGCCAGCAGGGGACTGGACAATTCACCCCTCCACTTT. Translated: CASRGLDNSPLHF.

The CDR3 nucleotides are TGTGCCAGCAGTTTATCGGGAGATACGCAGTATTTT. Translation gives CASSLSGDTQYF. This chain connects TRBV27 to TRBJ2-3; no definite D call. The CDR3 is 12 amino acids. CDR1 is MNHEY, CDR2 SMNVEV, per germline (reference sequence). The V end was cut by 0 bases, the J end by 5 bases, with 3 bases between.

The chain joins TRBV11-3 to TRBJ2-2; D is uncertain. The length of the CDR3 is 13 residues. Trimming left V 4 bases short and J 6 bases short, with 9 bases between. In germline, CDR1 is SGHNT, CDR2 YENEEA. CDR3 amino acids: CASSSLESGELFF. Written as DNA, the CDR3 is TGTGCCAGCAGCTCCCTAGAGTCCGGGGAGCTGTTTTTT.

The chain combines TRBV12-3 or TRBV12-4 with TRBJ2-1, with D possibly TRBD1 on 5 matching bases. Trimming took 1 base from V and 11 from J, leaving 9 bases between them. This CDR3 is 12 amino acids long. The CDR3 DNA follows: TGTGCCAGCAGTTTAGGCAAGGGGAAGCAGTTCTTC. Translation gives CASSLGKGKQFF.

This clone is a singleton in its sample. The V and J genes are TRBV5-1 and TRBJ2-1, with TRBD2 matching 10 bases. Germline assignment: CDR1 SGHRS and CDR2 YFSETQ. The V gene end was trimmed by 0 bases and the J gene end by 6 bases; junction bases not matched to a gene: 6. This CDR3 is 16 amino acids long. The CDR3 DNA is TGCGCCAGCAGCTTGGCCAAGGGACTAGCGATCAATGAGCAGTTCTTC. This translates into CASSLAKGLAINEQFF.

The gene calls are TRBV7-6 and TRBJ1-1; D possibly corresponds to TRBD1 (5 bases). V lost 5 bases and J lost 0, with 10 bases in between. Germline V gene lookup returns CDR1 SGHVS and CDR2 FNYEAQ. CDR3 length: 14 residues. As DNA, the CDR3 is TGTGCCAGCAGCCCGGGACTTATGAACACTGAAGCTTTCTTT. This codes for CASSPGLMNTEAFF.